These 21 T cell receptor beta chains originate from one sample sequenced in a study of T cells in Graves' hyperthyroidism and ophthalmopathy. RNA transcripts provided the source from which TCR beta CDR3 regions were amplified. Initially, a first-round RT-PCR of the TCR CDR3 employed the HTBI primer set. A single record per CDR3 protein comes from TCRdb applying MiXCR to the multiplex PCR reads. The data contain about 610,000 distinct CDR3 sequences, about 43% of them seen just once; the ten biggest clones take up around 7.7%. The sequenced material came from peripheral blood or thyroid tissue (not recorded which). These receptors were collected from a woman younger than 35 with Graves' hyperthyroidism.

The rearrangement links TRBV6-2 or TRBV6-3 to TRBJ2-1; D is undetermined. V was shortened by 8 bases and J by 7 bases, with 15 bases between the two germline ends. The CDR3 runs to 13 residues. Germline V lookup: CDR1 MNHEY, CDR2 SVGEGT. The CDR3 region has the DNA TGTGCCAGCGCGATGAGTGGGTATAATGAGCAGTTCTTC. Translation gives CASAMSGYNEQFF.

This clonotype was detected once. The chain recombines TRBV7-9 with TRBJ2-7, with TRBD1 matching 12 bases. This CDR3 is built from 15 residues. Germline values: CDR1 SEHNR, CDR2 FQNEAQ (reference sequence). Losses at the gene ends were 8 bases for V and 5 bases for J; bases not matched to a gene: 10. Here the CDR3 reads CASSPPGQGAHEQYF. The CDR3 DNA follows: TGTGCCAGCTCACCACCGGGACAGGGGGCCCACGAGCAGTACTTC.

This clonotype showed up many times. The chain carries TRBV24-1 and TRBJ2-2, with D possibly called TRBD1 or TRBD2 (5 bases each). This CDR3 contains 16 residues. Trimming stripped 6 bases from V and 1 base from J, with 14 bases between. Looked up from germline, CDR1 is KGHDR and CDR2 is SFDVKD. The CDR3 region has the DNA TGTGCCACCAGTCGACCCGGGACGGAGAACACCGGGGAGCTGTTTTTT. Amino acids: CATSRPGTENTGELFF.

V and J are TRBV7-2 and TRBJ2-3; TRBD1 aligns across 7 bases. The germline gives CDR1 SGHTA, CDR2 FQGNSA. With 4 bases clipped from V and 4 bases from J, the junction kept 8 bases outside the gene matches. The CDR3 sequence is 15 residues long. The CDR3 here is CASSSSGGWADTQYF. The DNA for the CDR3 is TGTGCCAGCAGCTCCTCAGGGGGATGGGCAGATACGCAGTATTTT.

The rearrangement links TRBV7-2 to TRBJ1-4; 8 nucleotides line up with TRBD1. The length of the CDR3 is 16 residues. Trimming cost V 5 bases and J 7 bases; bases outside gene matches: 12. CDR1 is SGHTA and CDR2 is FQGNSA in the germline V gene. CDR3: CASSQVLQGAREKLFF. The CDR3 nucleotides are TGTGCCAGCAGCCAAGTTTTGCAGGGGGCTCGTGAAAAACTGTTTTTT. Looking up the rest from reference TRBV7-2 and TRBJ1-4 gives the full variable domain: GAGVSQSPSNKVTEKGKDVELRCDPISGHTALYWYRQSLGQGLEFLIYFQGNSAPDKSGLPSDRFSAERTGGSVSTLTIQRTQQEDSAVYLCASSQVLQGAREKLFFGSGTQLSVL.

The count of this clonotype is one. V gene TRBV19 combines with J gene TRBJ2-1, with a possible D match to TRBD2 (5 bases). V shed 5 bases and J shed 4 bases, with 15 bases lying between them. Germline values: CDR1 LNHDA, CDR2 SQIVND (reference sequence). The CDR3 has 15 residues. The chain's CDR3 is CASSFRPVAYNEQFF. The DNA of the CDR3 is TGTGCCAGTAGTTTCCGCCCGGTAGCGTACAATGAGCAGTTCTTC.

This clonotype has more than one count but fewer than ten. The CDR3 sequence: CSVEAPGYNEQYF. As DNA, the CDR3 is TGCAGCGTTGAAGCGCCAGGGTACAATGAGCAGTACTTC. The genes are TRBV29-1 and TRBJ2-7, with D maybe TRBD1 (5 bases). This CDR3 comprises 13 residues. CDR1 is SQVTM and CDR2 is ANQGSEA in the germline V gene. The V end was cut by 1 base, the J end by 7 bases, with 14 bases between.

In the case of this clonotype: A much larger clone sits a single nucleotide away, making a read error possible. The chain uses TRBV10-3 and TRBJ1-3, with no clear D. CDR1 ENHRY and CDR2 SYGVKD come from the germline V gene. V lost 7 bases and J lost 0, with 10 bases in between. This CDR3 spans 14 amino acids. CDR3 region: CAIIPVDSGNTIYF. CDR3 DNA: TGTGCCATCATCCCAGTGGACTCTGGAAACACCATATATTTT.

This chain uses TRBV5-1 with TRBJ1-1, with no clear D. The CDR3 consists of 16 residues. Germline V gives CDR1 SGHRS, CDR2 YFSETQ. Between the trimmed V and J ends, which lost 0 bases and 2 bases, there was a span of 14 bases. This CDR3 reads CASSLAGPALNTEAFF. The CDR3 DNA reads TGCGCCAGCAGCTTGGCTGGACCAGCTTTAAACACTGAAGCTTTCTTT.

This clonotype was seen ten or more times. A read error may be the cause here, since a much bigger clone is one base away. The rearrangement joins TRBV20-1 to TRBJ1-2; no firm D call. Trimming removed 0 bases from V and 0 bases from J, with 5 bases in between. This CDR3 spans 13 amino acids. Germline assignment: CDR1 DFQATT and CDR2 SNEGSKA (reference sequence). The CDR3 is CSARDFANYGYTF. CDR3 coding DNA: TGCAGTGCTAGAGATTTCGCTAACTATGGCTACACCTTC.

This clonotype was seen at least ten times. The chain combines TRBV24-1 with TRBJ2-7; 9 bases line up with TRBD1. The V and J ends lost 3 bases and 6 bases, in that order; junction bases with no gene match: 5. The germline V gene has CDR1 KGHDR and CDR2 SFDVKD. This CDR3 comprises 14 residues. CDR3 nucleotide sequence: TGTGCCACCAGTGATCCGGGACAGGGTTTCGAGCAGTACTTC. It encodes CATSDPGQGFEQYF.

This clonotype showed up many times. The chain carries TRBV12-3 or TRBV12-4 and TRBJ1-1; 9 nucleotides align to TRBD1. The CDR3 is 14 residues long. V was clipped by 5 bases and J by 1 base; unmatched bases: 2. CDR3 sequence reads: CASSKDRGNTEAFF. CDR3 DNA: TGTGCCAGCAGTAAGGACAGGGGGAACACTGAAGCTTTCTTT.

This clonotype was recorded many times. This rearrangement joins TRBV20-1 to TRBJ2-2, with D perhaps TRBD1 or TRBD2 (7 bases each). Looked up from germline, CDR1 is DFQATT and CDR2 is SNEGSKA (reference sequence). Trimming stripped 3 bases from V and 7 bases from J, with 15 bases between. The CDR3 covers 14 residues. The CDR3: CSARASGDSGELFF. CDR3 coding DNA: TGCAGTGCTAGGGCCAGCGGGGACAGCGGGGAGCTGTTTTTT.

The rearrangement uses TRBV6-6 and TRBJ2-7, with TRBD2 matching over 11 bases. The V and J ends lost 6 bases and 2 bases, in that order; junction bases with no gene match: 15. This CDR3 has 18 amino acids. CDR1 MNHNY and CDR2 SVGAGI come from the germline V gene (reference sequence). The CDR3 region is CASSPGLAEVTRAYEQYF. In DNA, the CDR3 is TGTGCCAGCAGCCCGGGACTAGCGGAAGTTACGAGGGCCTACGAGCAGTACTTC.

In the case of this clonotype: A clone one base away is much larger, so this may be a read error. The chain employs TRBV7-8 and TRBJ2-7; the D gene is possibly TRBD2 (5 bases). Looked up from germline, CDR1 is SGHVS and CDR2 is FQNEAQ. The CDR3 sequence is 15 residues long. The CDR3 region has the DNA TGTGCCGGCAGCTTAGTTGTAACTAGAATCTACGAGCAGTACTTC. It codes for CAGSLVVTRIYEQYF.

Comments on this clonotype: At one end the junction does not follow the germline gene, possibly because of a read error. V usage is TRBV14 and J usage is TRBJ1-2, with 8 bases matching TRBD1. The CDR3 is 14 residues long. CDR1 and CDR2 from the germline V gene are SGHDN and FVKESK. The CDR3 nucleotides are TGTGCCACCAGCAGTAGGACAGGGAGGAATGGCTACACCTTC. Translating gives CATSSRTGRNGYTF.

This clonotype was seen repeatedly, ten times or more. The chain recombines TRBV25-1 with TRBJ1-1; D might be TRBD1 (6 bases). CDR1 is MGHDK, CDR2 SYGVNS, per germline. The V end lost 2 bases, the J end lost 8 bases, and 9 bases lay between the germline ends. The CDR3 contains 12 residues. The CDR3, as DNA: TGTGCCAGCAGTGAAGGAGGGGGGGAAGCTTTCTTT. This translates into CASSEGGGEAFF.

About this clonotype: At one boundary the junction diverges from the germline segment, which might be a read error. The V gene is TRBV9, the J gene TRBJ2-2, with D perhaps assigned TRBD1 or TRBD2 (6 bases each). The germline CDR1 and CDR2 sequences are SGDLS and YYNGEE. The length of the CDR3 is 17 residues. The CDR3 nucleotides read TGTGCCAGCAGCGGGGGGGCAGGGGCAACGAACACTGGGGAGCTGTTTTTT. This codes for CASSGGAGATNTGELFF.

The count of this clonotype is one. The chain links TRBV2 to TRBJ2-7; TRBD1 matches at 11 bases. The trim removed 6 bases at V and 9 bases at J, leaving 13 bases unmatched. Germline CDR1 and CDR2: SNHLY and FYNNEI. This CDR3 has 15 residues. The CDR3 DNA reads as TGTGCCAGCAGGGCCGGGACAGGGGGTCCACTCGGGCAGTACTTC. It yields the protein CASRAGTGGPLGQYF. The complete variable domain, with remaining parts taken from reference TRBV2 and TRBJ2-7, reads EPEVTQTPSHQVTQMGQEVILRCVPISNHLYFYWYRQILGQKVEFLVSFYNNEISEKSEIFDDQFSVERPDGSNFTLKIRSTKLEDSAMYFCASRAGTGGPLGQYFGPGTRLTVT.

This clonotype was observed at least ten times. The chain has TRBV24-1 and TRBJ2-5; perhaps TRBD2 as D (6 bases). Germline-derived CDR1 and CDR2 are KGHDR and SFDVKD. The CDR3 sequence is 16 residues long. Trimming removed 5 bases from V and 1 base from J, with 16 bases in between. The DNA of the CDR3 is TGTGCCACCAGTGGCCGGGACTCGATTAGCCAAGAGACCCAGTACTTC. The encoded protein is CATSGRDSISQETQYF.

The genes are TRBV20-1 and TRBJ2-7; unclear D gene. Between the trimmed V and J ends, which lost 3 bases and 3 bases, there was a span of 0 bases. The CDR3 contains 9 residues. The germline V gene has CDR1 DFQATT and CDR2 SNEGSKA (reference sequence). The CDR3 coding sequence is TGCAGTGCTAGCTACGAGCAGTACTTC. This sequence encodes CSASYEQYF.